This T cell receptor (beta chain) appears in the sequencing data of a study of prognosis after radiotherapy for stage I lung cancer. Study information: Newly diagnosed primary stage I lung tumors were present in fourteen patients, and oligometastatic NSCLC after surgical resection of the primary tumor was present in roughly 5 patients.

Points from the study as a whole: The number of unique TCR clones went down after stereotactic body radiation therapy, with a median of approximately 9,100 versus 7,200.

Genomic DNA was subjected to two-round multiplex PCR for amplification of TCR beta CDR3. First-round PCR used primers specific to each TRBV and TRBJ gene. TCRdb passed the multiplex PCR reads through MiXCR, listing each CDR3 protein once. The sample yields some 34,000 distinct CDR3 sequences, approximately 32% seen once. The CDR3 is 15 amino acids. Trimming cost V 8 bases and J 0 bases, with 16 bases left between them. The germline CDR1 and CDR2 sequences are MNHEY and SVGEGT. In the case of this clonotype: The target antigen is unknown. A far more abundant clone sits one base away, making this likely a read error.

Assessment by CT and PET/CT found all patients node-negative, and none had prior chemotherapy, radiotherapy or other malignancies. The chain is built from TRBV6-2 or TRBV6-3 and TRBJ1-1; D remains unclear. The sequence derives from a donor over 45 with non-small cell lung cancer. This sample comprised PBMCs, obtained before or after stereotactic body radiation therapy (not recorded which). Here the CDR3 DNA reads TGTGCCAGCCGGAGTGCGGGTTTTATGAACACTGAAGCTTTCTTT. Translated, it gives CASRSAGFMNTEAFF.